The present TCR beta chain was sequenced within a study of blood T cell repertoires in COVID-19. On the study more broadly: The study drew acute and convalescent COVID-19 samples from the United States, Italy and Spain. T cells, B-cell-depleted T cells, or PBMCs provided the cDNA or gDNA that served as material.

In the source study's methods: Reference gene primer amplification gave nucleated cell count estimates. TCRdb keeps only in-frame clones here, not all; method: immunoSEQ multiplex PCR. Clone size and the V and J calls come from that table; the DNA yielded D and trimming. The table records 55,000 to 70,000 clones, roughly 92% of them present only once. J was trimmed by 9 bases and V by 5 bases; bases with no gene match: 12. CDR3 length equals 14 residues. Per germline, CDR1 SEHNR and CDR2 FQNEAQ (reference sequence). The chain is built from TRBV7-9 and TRBJ1-2; 7 positions match TRBD1. Sample: peripheral blood. The TCR comes from a human donor in a cohort sampled during active COVID-19. The CDR3, as DNA: TGTGCCAGCAGCCCGGGACAGACCGCGTCCAGCTACACCTTC. It specifies CASSPGQTASSYTF.